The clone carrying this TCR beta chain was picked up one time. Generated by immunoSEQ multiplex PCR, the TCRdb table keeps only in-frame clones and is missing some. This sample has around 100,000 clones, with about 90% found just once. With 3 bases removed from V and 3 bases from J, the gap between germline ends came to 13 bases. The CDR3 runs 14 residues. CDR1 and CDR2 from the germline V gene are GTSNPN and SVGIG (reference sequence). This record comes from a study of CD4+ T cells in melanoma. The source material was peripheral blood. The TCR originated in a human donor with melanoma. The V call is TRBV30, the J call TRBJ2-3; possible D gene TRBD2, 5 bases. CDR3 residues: CAWSWGSVTDTQYF. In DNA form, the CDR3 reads TGTGCCTGGAGCTGGGGTAGCGTTACAGATACGCAGTATTTT.